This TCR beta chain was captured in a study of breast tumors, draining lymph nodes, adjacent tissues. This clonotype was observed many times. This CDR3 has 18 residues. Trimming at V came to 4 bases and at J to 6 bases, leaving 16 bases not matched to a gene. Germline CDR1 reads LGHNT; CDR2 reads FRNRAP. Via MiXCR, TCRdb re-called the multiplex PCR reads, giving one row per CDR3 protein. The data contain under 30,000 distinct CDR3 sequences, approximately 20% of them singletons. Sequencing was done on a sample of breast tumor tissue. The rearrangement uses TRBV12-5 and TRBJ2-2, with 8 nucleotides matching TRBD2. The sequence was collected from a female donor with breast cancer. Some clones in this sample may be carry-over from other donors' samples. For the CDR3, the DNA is TGTGCTAGTGGTTCCCTGTTGGCGGGAGGATCTGTCCCCGGGGAGCTGTTTTTT. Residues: CASGSLLAGGSVPGELFF.